The 4 T cell receptor beta chains given below trace back to one sample, sequenced in a study of T cells in localized non-small cell lung cancer. Repertoires were generated with immunoSEQ multiplex PCR, while TCRdb's copy carries only in-frame clones and drops some. The table includes roughly 5,200 clones, roughly 52% detected once. This specimen was lymph node tissue, taken before any cancer treatment. The receptors stem from an older male donor with stage I squamous cell lung carcinoma.

The chain uses TRBV9 and TRBJ2-1; TRBD1 might be the D (5 bases). With 5 bases removed from V and 6 bases from J, the gap between germline ends came to 15 bases. The CDR3 spans 14 residues. Per the germline V gene, CDR1 is SGDLS and CDR2 is YYNGEE. DNA of the CDR3: TGTGCCAGCAGTCTGGACACCTTTTCCAATGAGCAGTTCTTC. Encoded protein: CASSLDTFSNEQFF.

The chain carries TRBV18 and TRBJ2-7; D is perhaps TRBD2 (5 bases). The CDR3 loop spans 14 amino acids. V was trimmed by 5 bases and J by 4 bases, leaving 15 bases between them. Germline V CDR1 and CDR2: KGHSH, LQKENI. The CDR3 sequence: CASSASGGQYEQYF. CDR3 nucleotides: TGTGCCAGCTCAGCGAGCGGAGGTCAGTACGAGCAGTACTTC.

There are a few counts of this clone. The chain recombines TRBV9 with TRBJ1-4; a possible D gene is TRBD1 (6 bases). Germline loops: CDR1 SGDLS, CDR2 YYNGEE. This CDR3 comprises 15 residues. V was cut by 0 bases and J by 4 bases, with 10 bases left in between. DNA for the CDR3: TGTGCCAGCAGCGTAGATTACAGGGTTAATGAAAAACTGTTTTTT. Protein product: CASSVDYRVNEKLFF.

This chain uses TRBV18 with TRBJ2-1, with D possibly matching TRBD2 (6 bases). Germline values: CDR1 KGHSH, CDR2 LQKENI. Trimming left V 1 base short and J 7 bases short, with 8 bases between. The CDR3 has 13 residues. The CDR3 protein is CASSPLAENEQFF. DNA for the CDR3: TGTGCCAGCTCACCACTAGCGGAGAATGAGCAGTTCTTC.